This TCR beta chain was sequenced for a study of T-cell reconstitution after alpha-beta-depleted transplantation in children. Study-wide results and limits: The high TCRbeta diversity at day 60 in some patients came from surviving recipient T cells and thymic progenitors. Newly generated T cells supplied most T-cell counts and diversity one year post-transplant. As was reported, about two months after transplant, alpha-beta T cells came from several hundred expanded graft clones.

This clonotype was counted at least ten times. Antigen specificity is unknown. V shed 5 bases, J shed 9 bases, and the junction held 11 bases outside the gene matches. This CDR3 has 15 amino acids. Unique molecular identifiers were incorporated into the prepared TCRbeta library. MiXCR, applied by TCRdb to the PCR reads, yields one record per CDR3 protein. In the table there are about 280,000 distinct CDR3 sequences, 9.5% to 13% of which are singletons. V and J are TRBV12-3 or TRBV12-4 and TRBJ2-1; 9 nucleotides match TRBD1. This sequence was found in a male patient aged 2-15 years who had a stem cell transplant for chronic granulomatous disease, so the T cells may come from the graft donor. Sample: peripheral blood, taken 180 days after TCRalphabeta/CD19-depleted stem cell transplant. CDR3 protein: CASSRTGTGSSEQFF. In nucleotides, the CDR3 is TGTGCCAGCAGTCGAACCGGGACAGGGTCCAGTGAGCAGTTCTTC.